This TCR beta chain was sequenced during a study of naive and memory T cell subsets. This clonotype was counted at least ten times. Four PCR rounds used nested alpha and beta constant region primers plus the SP2 primer. TCRdb redid the calling of the 5' RACE reads with MiXCR, one entry per CDR3 protein. The table records 30,000 to 40,000 distinct CDR3 sequences, approximately 15% of them present only once. TCR cDNA received a 3' ligated oligonucleotide that carried a UMI. Germline V gene sequence: CDR1 SGHRS, CDR2 YFSETQ. The V segment lost 2 bases and the J segment 5 bases; nucleotides outside the gene matches: 5. The CDR3 totals 15 residues.

The J gene is TRBJ2-1, the V gene TRBV5-1; TRBD1 matches at 9 bases. The clonotype comes from a female donor in good health. The CDR3 nucleotides are TGCGCCAGCAGCTTCCGGACAGGGGTAAACAATGAGCAGTTCTTC. Protein: CASSFRTGVNNEQFF.